The 9 T cell receptor beta chains in this list originate from one sample, sequenced in a study of blood T cell repertoires in COVID-19. Sequencing was performed with immunoSEQ multiplex PCR; in TCRdb, only in-frame clones are kept and a portion is missing. Here the sample spans roughly 180,000 clones, approximately 80% being singletons. The sequenced material came from PBMCs or T cells enriched from blood (not recorded which). These receptors all come from a man between 45 and 60 years old who had recovered from COVID-19.

V and J are TRBV28 and TRBJ2-7, with a tentative D call TRBD1 (5 bases). In germline, CDR1 is MDHEN, CDR2 SYDVKM. The CDR3 is 16 residues long. V was shortened by 2 bases and J by 0 bases, with 14 bases between the two germline ends. The CDR3 here is CASSLQSGISSYEQYF. DNA for the CDR3: TGTGCCAGCAGTTTACAGTCAGGGATTAGCTCCTACGAGCAGTACTTC.

This chain links TRBV9 with TRBJ2-1; 14 nucleotides line up with TRBD2. V lost 2 bases and J lost 7; bases outside the gene matches: 11. The CDR3 loop spans 18 amino acids. Germline CDR1 reads SGDLS; CDR2 reads YYNGEE. The CDR3 DNA sequence: TGTGCCAGCAGCGTCGGGACTAGCGGGGGCATAATCGTAAATGAGCAGTTCTTC. This codes for CASSVGTSGGIIVNEQFF.

The genes are TRBV7-3 and TRBJ1-5; D gene ambiguous. V was trimmed by 5 bases and J by 3 bases, leaving 14 bases between them. CDR1 and CDR2 (germline): SGHTA, FQGTGA. This CDR3 region has 15 residues. The CDR3 DNA reads TGTGCCAGCAGCCCCGCCGGGAGTGACAATCAGCCCCAGCATTTT. Translating it yields CASSPAGSDNQPQHF.

This clone was detected a few times. The rearrangement joins TRBV5-1 to TRBJ1-6; 9 positions match TRBD1. Per germline, CDR1 SGHRS and CDR2 YFSETQ. After removal of 7 bases from V and 8 bases from J, the junction contained 4 bases not matched to a gene. This CDR3 spans 13 amino acids. CDR3 DNA: TGCGCCAGCCGGACAGGGGTTGATTCACCCCTCCACTTT. Translating it yields CASRTGVDSPLHF. The full variable domain, completed using reference TRBV5-1 and TRBJ1-6, is KAGVTQTPRYLIKTRGQQVTLSCSPISGHRSVSWYQQTPGQGLQFLFEYFSETQRNKGNFPGRFSGRQFSNSRSEMNVSTLELGDSALYLCASRTGVDSPLHFGNGTRLTVT.

The rearrangement uses TRBV7-2 and TRBJ2-1; no clear D gene. CDR3 length: 15 residues. Germline-derived CDR1 and CDR2 are SGHTA and FQGNSA. The V end lost 1 base, the J end lost 6 bases, and 13 bases lay between the germline ends. CDR3 DNA: TGTGCCAGCAGCTTAGAAGCGCCCGTAGGCAATGAGCAGTTCTTC. Residues: CASSLEAPVGNEQFF.

The genes are TRBV15 and TRBJ1-2; D is undetermined. Deletions cut 6 bases from V and 4 bases from J, with 12 bases between. Looked up from germline, CDR1 is LNHNV and CDR2 is YYDKDF (reference sequence). The CDR3 spans 13 residues. The CDR3 DNA follows: TGTGCCACCAGTCCAGAGGCTGGCTATGGCTACACCTTC. Its protein is CATSPEAGYGYTF.

The CDR3 loop reads CASSQAGAQEAFF. The CDR3 region has the DNA TGTGCCAGCAGCCAGGCGGGGGCGCAGGAAGCTTTCTTT. The V call is TRBV7-3, the J call TRBJ1-1, with D possibly matching TRBD1 (6 bases). V was shortened by 5 bases and J by 8 bases, with 15 bases between the two germline ends. The CDR3 loop spans 13 amino acids. Germline loops: CDR1 SGHTA, CDR2 FQGTGA.

V and J are TRBV5-1 and TRBJ2-6; 10 bases line up with TRBD1. The germline CDR1 and CDR2 sequences are SGHRS and YFSETQ. V lost 2 bases and J lost 2; bases outside the gene matches: 4. This CDR3 is 17 amino acids long. The CDR3 nucleotides read TGCGCCAGCAGCTTAACCGGGACAGGGGCTGGGGCCAACGTCCTGACTTTC. Encoded protein: CASSLTGTGAGANVLTF.

This clone was seen a single time. This chain links TRBV7-9 with TRBJ1-2; 9 bases are a match to TRBD1. CDR1 and CDR2 from the germline V gene are SEHNR and FQNEAQ (reference sequence). V was clipped by 5 bases and J by 8 bases; unmatched bases: 12. The CDR3 length is 15 residues. Written as DNA, the CDR3 is TGTGCCAGCAGCCCCTGGGACAGGGCTGAAAAAGGCTACACCTTC. Its protein product is CASSPWDRAEKGYTF.